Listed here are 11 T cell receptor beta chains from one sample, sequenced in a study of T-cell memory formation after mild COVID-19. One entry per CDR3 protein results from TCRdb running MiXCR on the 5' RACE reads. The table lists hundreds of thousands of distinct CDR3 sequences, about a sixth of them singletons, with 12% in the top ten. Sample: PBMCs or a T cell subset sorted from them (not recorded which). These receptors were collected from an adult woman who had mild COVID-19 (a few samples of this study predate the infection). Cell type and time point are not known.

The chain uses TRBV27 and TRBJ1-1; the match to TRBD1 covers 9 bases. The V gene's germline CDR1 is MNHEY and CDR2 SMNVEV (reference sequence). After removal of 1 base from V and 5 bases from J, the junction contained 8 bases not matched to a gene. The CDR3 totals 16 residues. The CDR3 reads CASSLFPPTGGTEAFF. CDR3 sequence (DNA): TGTGCCAGCAGTTTATTCCCCCCGACAGGGGGAACTGAAGCTTTCTTT.

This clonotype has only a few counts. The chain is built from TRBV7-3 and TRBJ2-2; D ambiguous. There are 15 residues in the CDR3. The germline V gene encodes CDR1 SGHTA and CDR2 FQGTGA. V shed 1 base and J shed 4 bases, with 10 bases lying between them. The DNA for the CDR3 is TGTGCCAGCAGCTTAAATCTGGGGTTCACCGGGGAGCTGTTTTTT. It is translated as CASSLNLGFTGELFF. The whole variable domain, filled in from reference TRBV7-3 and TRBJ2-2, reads GAGVSQTPSNKVTEKGKYVELRCDPISGHTALYWYRQSLGQGPEFLIYFQGTGAADDSGLPNDRFFAVRPEGSVSTLKIQRTERGDSAVYLCASSLNLGFTGELFFGEGSRLTVL.

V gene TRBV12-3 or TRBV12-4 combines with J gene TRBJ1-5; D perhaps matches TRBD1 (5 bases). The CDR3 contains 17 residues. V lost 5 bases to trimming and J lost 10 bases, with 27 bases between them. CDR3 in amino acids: CASSRLVEPGLSSPQHF. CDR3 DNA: TGTGCCAGCAGTCGGTTGGTGGAGCCGGGGCTTTCCTCACCCCAGCATTTT.

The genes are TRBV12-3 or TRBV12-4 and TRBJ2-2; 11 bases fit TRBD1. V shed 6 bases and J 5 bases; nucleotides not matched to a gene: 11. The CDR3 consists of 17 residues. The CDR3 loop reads CASSPGHGTGGTGELFF. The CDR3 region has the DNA TGTGCCAGCAGCCCTGGGCACGGGACAGGGGGAACCGGGGAGCTGTTTTTT.

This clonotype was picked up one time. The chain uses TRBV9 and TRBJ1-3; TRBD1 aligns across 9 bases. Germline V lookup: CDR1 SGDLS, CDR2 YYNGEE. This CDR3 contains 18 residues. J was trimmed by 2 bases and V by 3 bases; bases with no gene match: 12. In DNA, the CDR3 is TGTGCCAGCAGCGGAGGGACAGGGCCTTTTTTAACTGGAAACACCATATATTTT. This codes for CASSGGTGPFLTGNTIYF.

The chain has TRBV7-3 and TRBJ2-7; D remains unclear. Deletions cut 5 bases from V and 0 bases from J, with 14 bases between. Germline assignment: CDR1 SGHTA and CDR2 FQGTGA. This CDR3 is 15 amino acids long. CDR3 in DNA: TGTGCCAGCAGCGCCGGAGTGGGAAGCTCCTACGAGCAGTACTTC. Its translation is CASSAGVGSSYEQYF.

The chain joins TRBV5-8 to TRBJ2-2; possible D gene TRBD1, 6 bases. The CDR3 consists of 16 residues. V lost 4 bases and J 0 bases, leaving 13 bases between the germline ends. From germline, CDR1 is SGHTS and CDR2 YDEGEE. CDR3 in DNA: TGTGCCAGCAGCCCCCGGGACACTTCGAACACCGGGGAGCTGTTTTTT. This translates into CASSPRDTSNTGELFF.

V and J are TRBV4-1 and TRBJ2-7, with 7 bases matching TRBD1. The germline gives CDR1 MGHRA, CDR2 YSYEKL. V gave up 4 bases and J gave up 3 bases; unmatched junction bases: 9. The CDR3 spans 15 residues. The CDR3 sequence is CASSLQGESLYEQYF. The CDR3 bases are TGCGCCAGCAGCCTCCAGGGGGAGTCCCTCTACGAGCAGTACTTC.

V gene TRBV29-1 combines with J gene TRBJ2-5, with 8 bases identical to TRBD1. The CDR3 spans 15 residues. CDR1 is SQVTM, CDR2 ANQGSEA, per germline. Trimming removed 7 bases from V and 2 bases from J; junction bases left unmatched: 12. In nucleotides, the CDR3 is TGCAGCGCGATTACCGGGACAGGCAATCAAGAGACCCAGTACTTC. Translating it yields CSAITGTGNQETQYF.

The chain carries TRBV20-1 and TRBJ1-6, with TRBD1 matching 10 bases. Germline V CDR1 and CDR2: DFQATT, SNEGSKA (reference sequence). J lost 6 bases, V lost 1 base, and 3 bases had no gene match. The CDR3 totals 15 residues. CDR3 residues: CSARGDRGPNSPLHF. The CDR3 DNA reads TGCAGTGCTAGAGGGGACAGGGGACCTAATTCACCCCTCCACTTT.

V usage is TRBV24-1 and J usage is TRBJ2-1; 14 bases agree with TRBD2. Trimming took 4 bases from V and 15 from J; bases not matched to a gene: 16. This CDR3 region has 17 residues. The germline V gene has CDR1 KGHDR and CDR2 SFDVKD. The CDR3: CATSDPGLAGGYKRWFF. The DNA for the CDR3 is TGTGCCACCAGTGACCCCGGACTAGCGGGAGGATATAAGCGGTGGTTCTTC.